The 18 T cell receptor beta chains given below trace back to one sample, sequenced in a study of blood T cell repertoires in COVID-19. Measured with immunoSEQ multiplex PCR; TCRdb has only the in-frame clones, and not every one. The data contain approximately 170,000 clones, almost 85% of them singletons. The material sequenced was peripheral blood. Receptor source: a man aged 40-49 years who had recovered from COVID-19.

This clone turned up a few times. The rearrangement links TRBV6-2 or TRBV6-3 to TRBJ1-1, with D tentatively TRBD1 (6 bases). Germline V CDR1 and CDR2: MNHEY, SVGEGT. The CDR3 loop spans 18 amino acids. Trimming took 0 bases from V and 3 from J, leaving 20 bases between them. CDR3 protein: CASSYSTAWGGKDTEAFF. CDR3 nucleotides: TGTGCCAGCAGTTACTCCACCGCCTGGGGGGGCAAGGACACTGAAGCTTTCTTT.

V usage is TRBV7-3 and J usage is TRBJ2-1; tentatively, D is TRBD2 (5 bases). The CDR3 runs 15 residues. Germline assignment: CDR1 SGHTA and CDR2 FQGTGA. V lost 2 bases and J 7 bases, leaving 15 bases between the germline ends. The CDR3, as DNA: TGTGCCAGCAGCTTAGGTCCCGCAGAGGGTAATGAGCAGTTCTTC. Protein sequence: CASSLGPAEGNEQFF.

The chain recombines TRBV18 with TRBJ1-1; 7 positions match TRBD1. This CDR3 region has 13 residues. J was trimmed by 7 bases and V by 5 bases; bases with no gene match: 7. Germline CDR1 and CDR2: KGHSH and LQKENI. The CDR3 is CASSVGQDFEAFF. For the CDR3, the DNA is TGTGCCAGCTCAGTAGGACAGGACTTTGAAGCTTTCTTT.

The chain joins TRBV4-3 to TRBJ1-4, with 11 bases that match TRBD1. V trimming: 0 bases; J trimming: 8 bases; junction bases outside the gene matches: 5. The CDR3 has 16 residues. The germline gives CDR1 LGHNA, CDR2 YSLEER. In DNA, the CDR3 is TGCGCCAGCAGCCAAGAAAAAGGGACAGGGGGAGAAAAACTGTTTTTT. Amino acids: CASSQEKGTGGEKLFF.

This rearrangement joins TRBV7-2 to TRBJ2-3; D is possibly TRBD2 (6 bases). With 5 bases removed from V and 3 bases from J, the gap between germline ends came to 15 bases. The CDR3 has 15 residues. The germline V gene has CDR1 SGHTA and CDR2 FQGNSA. The CDR3 nucleotides read TGTGCCAGCAGCCCCTGGGGGGATCGAACAGATACGCAGTATTTT. This gives the protein CASSPWGDRTDTQYF.

As DNA, the CDR3 is TGTGCCAGCAGCACTGGGGACATAGCGGGAGTCCCGATACCAGATACGCAGTATTTT. As protein: CASSTGDIAGVPIPDTQYF. The chain couples TRBV5-6 to TRBJ2-3; 9 bases are a match to TRBD2. This CDR3 has 19 residues. Germline CDR1 SGHDT, CDR2 YYEEEE. J lost 4 bases, V lost 4 bases, and 19 bases had no gene match.

CDR3 loop: CASSNDGYQGEQYF. The CDR3 nucleotides are TGTGCCAGTAGCAACGACGGGTACCAGGGCGAGCAGTACTTC. The J gene is TRBJ2-7, the V gene TRBV19; D may be TRBD1 (5 bases). V was trimmed by 6 bases and J by 6 bases, leaving 18 bases between them. CDR3 length equals 14 residues. Per germline, CDR1 LNHDA and CDR2 SQIVND (reference sequence).

The chain joins TRBV24-1 to TRBJ1-1; the match to TRBD1 covers 8 bases. Per the germline V gene, CDR1 is KGHDR and CDR2 is SFDVKD. Losses at the gene ends were 3 bases for V and 1 base for J; bases not matched to a gene: 9. The CDR3 loop spans 17 amino acids. The CDR3 nucleotides read TGTGCCACCAGTGATGGGGGACGGCAGGGGGCGAACACTGAAGCTTTCTTT. Translated, it gives CATSDGGRQGANTEAFF.

This sequence joins TRBV2 and TRBJ2-3, with 8 bases fitting TRBD2. The germline CDR1 and CDR2 sequences are SNHLY and FYNNEI. The CDR3 loop spans 12 amino acids. Trimming cost V 10 bases and J 6 bases; bases outside gene matches: 6. The CDR3 loop reads CAKETGGDTQYF. In DNA form, the CDR3 reads TGTGCCAAAGAAACGGGGGGGGATACGCAGTATTTT. Variable domain in full (rest from reference TRBV2 and TRBJ2-3): EPEVTQTPSHQVTQMGQEVILRCVPISNHLYFYWYRQILGQKVEFLVSFYNNEISEKSEIFDDQFSVERPDGSNFTLKIRSTKLEDSAMYFCAKETGGDTQYFGPGTRLTVL.

This clone was seen a single time. The chain is built from TRBV19 and TRBJ2-5; unclear D gene. The germline V gene encodes CDR1 LNHDA and CDR2 SQIVND (reference sequence). V dropped 5 bases and J dropped 4 bases, with 11 bases sitting between them. The CDR3 is 13 residues long. The CDR3 nucleotides are TGTGCCAGTAGTTCCGGGTCCCCAGAGACCCAGTACTTC. Protein product: CASSSGSPETQYF.

The DNA of the CDR3 is TGTGCCATCTCCGGGACTAGCGGGAGGGCCGGAGGTCACAATGAGCAGTTCTTC. Protein sequence: CAISGTSGRAGGHNEQFF. V usage is TRBV10-3 and J usage is TRBJ2-1; TRBD2 matches 16 bases. The CDR3 covers 18 residues. V lost 8 bases, J lost 5 bases, and 12 bases stayed unmatched. Per the germline V gene, CDR1 is ENHRY and CDR2 is SYGVKD.

This clone appeared once. V usage is TRBV4-3 and J usage is TRBJ2-1; D call uncertain. The CDR3 covers 17 residues. Deletions cut 1 base from V and 5 bases from J, with 18 bases between. CDR1 and CDR2 from the germline V gene are LGHNA and YSLEER. The chain's CDR3 is CASSQGPPEALDNEQFF. As DNA, the CDR3 is TGCGCCAGCAGCCAAGGCCCTCCCGAGGCCCTAGACAATGAGCAGTTCTTC.

This chain connects TRBV30 to TRBJ1-1; tentative D call: TRBD1 (5 bases). The CDR3 consists of 12 residues. Trimming removed 4 bases at V and 8 bases at J, with 14 bases between. CDR1 and CDR2 (germline): GTSNPN, SVGIG (reference sequence). The CDR3 here is CAWIRLDKEAFF. The CDR3 nucleotides are TGTGCCTGGATTAGATTGGACAAGGAAGCTTTCTTT.

The chain is built from TRBV11-2 and TRBJ2-7, with unresolved D. Germline V lookup: CDR1 SGHAT, CDR2 FQNNGV. The CDR3 is 15 amino acids. Trimming removed 2 bases at V and 0 bases at J, with 11 bases between. In nucleotides, the CDR3 is TGTGCCAGCAGCTTATACCCCAAGAGCTCCTACGAGCAGTACTTC. It encodes CASSLYPKSSYEQYF.

The V gene is TRBV12-3 or TRBV12-4, the J gene TRBJ1-6; 7 nucleotides align to TRBD1. CDR3 length: 13 residues. V was pared by 6 bases and J by 10 bases, with 6 bases of the junction left unmatched. CDR3 sequence reads: CASSPLDRSPLHF. CDR3 nucleotide sequence: TGTGCCAGCAGCCCTCTGGACAGGTCACCCCTCCACTTT.

This clone was seen once. The chain has TRBV27 and TRBJ1-4; D gene uncertain. The CDR3 length is 15 residues. Trimming cost V 5 bases and J 2 bases, with 12 bases left between them. Germline values: CDR1 MNHEY, CDR2 SMNVEV (reference sequence). Written as DNA, the CDR3 is TGTGCCAGCAGTGATTCGGGAGTGACTAATGAAAAACTGTTTTTT. It encodes CASSDSGVTNEKLFF.

The genes are TRBV9 and TRBJ2-7, with 8 nucleotides matching TRBD2. V shed 1 base and J 3 bases; nucleotides not matched to a gene: 9. The CDR3 sequence is 16 residues long. CDR1 is SGDLS, CDR2 YYNGEE, per germline. This CDR3 is CASSVRAGEGRYEQYF. As DNA, the CDR3 is TGTGCCAGCAGCGTACGAGCGGGAGAGGGCCGCTACGAGCAGTACTTC.

The chain carries TRBV19 and TRBJ2-5, with 8 bases aligning to TRBD2. CDR3 size: 13 residues. Germline V gives CDR1 LNHDA, CDR2 SQIVND (reference sequence). After removal of 9 bases from V and 1 base from J, the junction contained 4 bases not matched to a gene. Here the CDR3 DNA reads TGTGCCAGCCGGACTAGCAGCCAAGAGACCCAGTACTTC. It codes for CASRTSSQETQYF.